This TCR beta chain was sequenced for a study of cytomegalovirus exposure and HLA in healthy donors. General study points: Later analysis indicated greater clonal expansion among HLA-associated TCR beta chains than among equally common other chains. In a later analysis, TCR beta V- and J-gene trimming was associated with a missense DCLRE1C variant. Across donors, most TCRs were seen rarely, yet some public ones were widespread.

The PCR had 60 Vbeta and 13 Jbeta primers. Here immunoSEQ multiplex PCR was the method, and the copy in TCRdb shows in-frame clones only, minus some. The table shows about 160,000 clones, with 60% to 85% occurring only once. With regard to this clone: The antigen is not known.

Germline values: CDR1 LNHDA, CDR2 SQIVND (reference sequence). V lost 5 bases and J lost 1, with 12 bases in between. The CDR3 covers 15 residues. The sequence derives from a woman aged 40-49 years in good health and CMV-seropositive. Material for sequencing was PBMCs. V and J are TRBV19 and TRBJ1-5; TRBD1 might be the D (5 bases). The CDR3 coding sequence is TGTGCCAGTAGTGTGGGGCGTAGGAGCAATCAGCCCCAGCATTTT. Residues: CASSVGRRSNQPQHF. The full variable domain, with the rest looked up from reference TRBV19 and TRBJ1-5, is DGGITQSPKYLFRKEGQNVTLSCEQNLNHDAMYWYRQDPGQGLRLIYYSQIVNDFQKGDIAEGYSVSREKKESFPLTVTSAQKNPTAFYLCASSVGRRSNQPQHFGDGTRLSIL.